Described below is a single T cell receptor beta chain sequence and its context. Residents of about 25 US areas, aged about 18 to 95 years, made up the participants. Grouping used clinical history reported by participants in a survey and questionnaire. The data derive from a study of blood T cell repertoires in COVID-19. On the study more broadly: Samples taken during acute and convalescent COVID-19 were collected in the United States, Italy and Spain.

Methods used by the authors: Estimates of nucleated cell counts were drawn from the amplification of reference gene primers. The table came from immunoSEQ multiplex PCR; TCRdb's copy has only in-frame clones and leaves some out. V and J calls and clone size come straight from that table; D and trimming were deduced from the DNA. This sample has 120,000 to 150,000 clones, with 84% found just once. The CDR3 extends over 15 amino acids. The germline V and J ends were trimmed by 0 bases and 0 bases, with 8 bases remaining between them. Germline assignment: CDR1 LGHNA and CDR2 YSLEER. Sample: PBMCs or T cells enriched from blood (not recorded which). The V gene is TRBV4-3, the J gene TRBJ1-2; D gene ambiguous. This clonotype originated in a man between 40 and 49 years old with acute COVID-19. DNA for the CDR3: TGCGCCAGCAGCCAAGAAACGACAACTAACTATGGCTACACCTTC. Its translation is CASSQETTTNYGYTF.